This T cell receptor (beta chain) was documented in a study of blood T cell repertoires in COVID-19. Assay: immunoSEQ multiplex PCR; the TCRdb copy retains only in-frame clones and omits some. The data contain about 320,000 clones, roughly 90% of them singletons. Trimming removed 6 bases from V and 5 bases from J, with 16 bases in between. Germline V gene lookup returns CDR1 MDHEN and CDR2 SYDVKM. CDR3 length equals 14 residues. The J gene is TRBJ1-2, the V gene TRBV28; unclear D gene. Sequencing was carried out using PBMCs or T cells enriched from blood (not recorded which). The receptor was isolated from a woman in her thirties who had been exposed to COVID-19. CDR3 coding DNA: TGTGCCAGCAGAGACCCGGGATACCTTTATGGCTACACCTTC. Protein: CASRDPGYLYGYTF.